This record concerns one T cell receptor beta chain sequence. The V and J ends lost 5 bases and 5 bases, in that order; junction bases with no gene match: 13. The CDR3 contains 17 residues. The V gene's germline CDR1 is SEHNR and CDR2 FQNEAQ (reference sequence). The data derive from a study of blood T cell repertoires in COVID-19. Profiled with immunoSEQ multiplex PCR; TCRdb holds only in-frame clones, not every one. The data show around 68,000 clones, approximately 89% seen once. This chain connects TRBV7-9 to TRBJ1-1, with 11 bases identical to TRBD1. The specimen sequenced was peripheral blood. The clonotype originates from a human donor in a cohort sampled during active COVID-19. CDR3 bases: TGTGCCAGCAGCGTCGGACAGGGGGCCCGGAGGAATACTGAAGCTTTCTTT. It translates to CASSVGQGARRNTEAFF.